This T cell receptor (beta chain) was obtained from a study of cytomegalovirus exposure and HLA in healthy donors (dated by TCRdb to between 2016 and 2019). Some background on the complete study: An earlier analysis of approximately 590 of the donors reported approximately 270 Gb of sequence data and more than 90 million unique TCR beta sequences from 150 million to 200 million T cells. A later analysis re-examined previously published TCR beta repertoires from about 670 donors and added high-resolution HLA genotyping to investigate patterns of TCR occurrence. About 280 gigabases of sequencing data and 70 million to 100 million unique TCR sequences made up an early release that covered fewer than 650 HLA-typed donors. To predict cytomegalovirus infection status, the study brought together high-throughput TCR immunosequencing, statistical association of individual TCRs with disease status, and machine learning. Every repertoire in the discovery cohort had been generated on one and the same sequencing platform. The number of donors typed differed by locus, with roughly 620-630 for A, B, C, DRB1 and DQB1, roughly 520 for DQA1, some 570 for DPA1, and some 440 for DPB1. Four or five DR-DQ haplotypes were handled as single units for association and clustering because linkage in the cohort was strong. Of the roughly 410 genotyped donors, 65% to 90% were placed in the genetic ancestry cluster associated with self-reported Caucasian donors. Donor age, sex, ethnicity and CMV serostatus were compiled together with the repertoire data. In an earlier analysis of around 540 of the donors, high-throughput TCR beta sequencing was used to judge whether each TCR beta V gene segment behaved as functional or pseudogenic. Rather than using new phenotypic data, the later analysis identified candidate immune exposures from TCR beta sequences and from how often those sequences occurred across donors. The study used immunosequencing to profile the T cell repertoires of approximately 650 subjects and linked those repertoires to cytomegalovirus serostatus. In a later genetic analysis, genome-wide SNP genotypes for about three fifths of the 666 donors were used, and that subset was treated as a discovery cohort. A separate validation cohort of 100 to 150 different subjects was used in addition to the 666-subject first cohort. The aim of the study was to test whether cataloging public T cell receptors could identify signatures of past pathogen exposure. On average, around 230,000 unique TCR beta nucleotide sequences were sequenced per donor among several hundred genotyped donors of the cohort, with approximately 18% of those sequences being non-productive. HLA typing covered class I and class II loci at four-digit resolution.

Libraries were prepared through the immunoSEQ multiplex PCR assay. For the multiplex PCR, a mixture combining 60 forward primers for TCR Vbeta segments and 13 reverse primers for TCR Jbeta segments was used. A multiplex PCR assay on genomic DNA amplified the CDR3 region of rearranged TCR beta genes. On the Illumina HiSeq System, the amplified TCR beta libraries were sequenced as 87-base-pair reads. The authors' analysis ran thus. In a later analysis, 77 million or so unique TCR beta chains were counted across the 500 to 850 repertoires, and roughly 11 million of these chains were shared by at least two donors. Raw reads were error-corrected and collapsed into unique sequences with a nearest-neighbor algorithm that merged closely related sequences to remove PCR and sequencing errors. CDR3 sequences were aligned to IMGT reference sequences to assign V, D and J gene segments. Each retained sequence needed at least a six-nucleotide match to both a V gene segment and a J gene segment. Rearrangements were classified as productive when the CDR3 lacked stop codons and remained in frame with V and J, and all other rearrangements were classified as non-productive. CDR3 was defined according to IMGT convention as the region running from the second conserved V-encoded cysteine to the conserved J-encoded phenylalanine. The earlier analysis of about 560 of the donors excluded any sequence lacking an unambiguous match to a single V gene segment. An earlier analysis of around 600 of the donors classified V segments as functional when productive rearrangements were above 56.7% and as segregating when the standard deviation between donors was above 5%. A statistical classification framework was built for diagnosing cytomegalovirus status from the catalog of TCR beta chain sequences. V and J gene assignment, in a later analysis, came from comparing TCR nucleotide sequences with IMGT/GENE-DB human TR gene sequences. The TCRdist pipeline was used in a later analysis to assign CDR3 sequences and most-parsimonious VDJ recombination scenarios. In a later analysis, every TCR beta chain was defined by the combination of its CDR3 amino acid sequence and its V-gene family, and reads without a unique V-gene family were dropped. In a later analysis, approximately 640 highly shared, low-generation-probability nucleotide sequences were removed to address suspected cross-contamination and a sequencing artifact. A later analysis calculated a clonal expansion index for each public chain from normalized within-repertoire ranks of inferred template counts. A later analysis computed generation probabilities with a VDJ recombination model fitted to out-of-frame rearrangements, and checked the results against IGoR. Hypergeometric tests were used in a later analysis to score TCR-TCR, TCR-HLA and TCR-CMV co-occurrence, with a repertoire-size bias correction applied to the TCR pairs. A later analysis estimated false discovery rates by permuting HLA or CMV assignments 20 times. In a later analysis, co-occurring TCRs were grouped using DBSCAN, and TCRdist sequence similarity was added for clustering within HLA-allele-positive subsets. For co-occurrence clustering, repertoires with fewer than 30,000 or more than 120,000 public chains were excluded, along with several repertoires with anomalous nucleotide sharing. TCRdb retrieved this table from immuneACCESS and kept in-frame rearrangements only. Not all clones are present; in checked studies, unresolved V genes account for under half, and no reason is known for the remainder. From that table come the V and J calls and clone size; the DNA was used to work out D and trimming. The sample contains 150,000 to 200,000 clones, roughly four fifths of them found a single time. The ten largest clones take up over 1.5% of the sample.

Study-wide findings and limitations: Most TCR sequences were observed very rarely across donors, whereas some public TCRs were present in many individuals. Correlated functional status among segregating V segments might reflect linkage disequilibrium, but an unknown experimental factor could not be ruled out. In a later analysis, TCR association rates were found to vary across HLA loci, with the most associated TCRs seen for DRB1 alleles and the fewest for HLA-C alleles. A further reported finding was that TCR beta sequences accurately predicted the HLA-A and HLA-B alleles for most subjects in the first cohort. When HLA alleles, especially DR and DQ, strongly co-occurred, attributing TCR associations to individual alleles was difficult. Presence/absence analyses assumed roughly uniform sequencing depth across donors, an assumption that may not hold. Because the 87-base-pair reads could not distinguish some IMGT-functional V segments, including TRBV6-2 and TRBV6-3, those segments were excluded. In a later analysis, 16,951 TCR beta sequences were associated with specific HLA alleles at a false discovery rate of 0.05. Most CMV-associated TCR beta chains appeared to be HLA-restricted in a later analysis, and the HLA associations seemed to be driven largely by CMV exposure. In vitro tests confirmed that a few of the cytomegalovirus-associated TCR beta chains recognize cytomegalovirus antigens. According to a later analysis, parvovirus B19, influenza, CMV and Epstein-Barr virus appeared linked to several top co-occurrence clusters. In this cohort, only TCR beta chains were sequenced, and detectable features were limited by the absence of alpha or paired-chain data. According to the authors, the approach could potentially be generalized to other disease states and immunological phenotypes. The study listed approximately 160 TCR beta chains as associated with cytomegalovirus. The earlier analysis of some 540 of the donors excluded about 16 rarely observed V segments, including chromosome 9 orphons, because counts were too low. Broadly in line with IMGT annotations, most TCR beta V segments showed up in productive rearrangements about 87% or about 30% of the time in an earlier analysis of 450 to 750 of the donors. According to a later genetic analysis, donors in an Asian-associated ancestry cluster had fewer N-insertions in productive TCRs than the roughly 670-donor mean. In a later genetic analysis, a missense DCLRE1C variant was associated with V-gene and J-gene trimming of TCR beta chains, and the association was replicated in an independent cohort. CMV serostatus was the only immune exposure information available for the cohort. A later analysis found that HLA-associated TCR beta chains were more clonally expanded and had lower generation probabilities than equally common non-associated chains. HLA typing was unavailable for some donors at each locus, so association tests used only the typed subset. The classifier was reported to diagnose cytomegalovirus status with high specificity and sensitivity in both the original cohort and the validation cohort. The sequencing pipeline was judged likely to have produced a cluster of highly shared sequence variants as a technical artifact.

As to this clone: It lacks a known antigen. No quality values exist for individual bases; no much larger clone is one base distant. The sample carries other DNA sequences with the same CDR3.

The germline V gene specifies MNHNS as CDR1 and SASEGT as CDR2. From its cysteine to its phenylalanine, the CDR3 spans 11 amino acids. Of all the DNA, just the CDR3 is kept, 33 bases in frame from base 1. The V and J ends are trimmed by 8 bases and 1 base, leaving 5 bases between them. The cohort consisted of hundreds of healthy bone marrow donors. At the time of sampling, every cohort member was nominally healthy, though immune exposures that went unrecorded were likely present. The donor was CMV seronegative and was included in the group of 352 seronegative cohort members. A peripheral blood sample was provided by each donor, and peripheral blood mononuclear cells were used for TCR beta sequencing. The Qiagen DNeasy Blood Extraction Kit was used to extract genomic DNA from the blood cell samples.

Recombination linked TRBV6-1 to TRBJ1-1; no D gene call is confident. Material for sequencing was PBMCs. The sequence derives from a man aged 45-65 years in good health and CMV-seronegative. The nucleotides are TGTGCCAGCGCAGAGAACACTGAAGCTTTCTTT. The resulting protein is CASAENTEAFF.